These 18 T cell receptor beta chains originate from one sample sequenced in a study of blood T cell repertoires in COVID-19. Generated by immunoSEQ multiplex PCR, the TCRdb table keeps only in-frame clones and is missing some. The sample lists 200,000 to 250,000 clones, approximately 88% occurring once. Sequencing input: peripheral blood. The source of these receptors is a man in his fifties or sixties who had recovered from COVID-19.

The chain recombines TRBV21-1 with TRBJ2-5; TRBD1, as called in the table, went unchecked against the DNA. TRBV21-1 is described as a pseudogene. There are 13 residues in the CDR3. CDR3 coding DNA: TGTGCCAGCCGGTGGGGGCTCCAAGAGACCCAGTACTTC. Translated: CASRWGLQETQYF.

The chain carries TRBV29-1 and TRBJ2-5; a possible D gene is TRBD1 (5 bases). CDR3 length: 11 residues. V gave up 4 bases and J gave up 4 bases, with 7 bases separating them. Looked up from germline, CDR1 is SQVTM and CDR2 is ANQGSEA. Here the CDR3 reads CSVVRGETQYF. CDR3 bases: TGCAGCGTTGTAAGGGGAGAGACCCAGTACTTC.

This clone was observed a single time. The chain links TRBV19 to TRBJ2-7, with TRBD1 matching 11 bases. Germline CDR1 is LNHDA and CDR2 is SQIVND (reference sequence). The CDR3 consists of 16 residues. V dropped 4 bases and J dropped 3; count of bases not matched to a gene: 8. CDR3 sequence: CASSRTGGLSDYEQYF. The CDR3, as DNA: TGTGCCAGTAGTAGGACAGGGGGCCTTTCGGACTACGAGCAGTACTTC.

V and J are TRBV6-5 and TRBJ2-1; 8 bases are shared with TRBD1. CDR1 and CDR2 from the germline V gene are MNHEY and SVGAGI. The trim removed 5 bases at V and 4 bases at J, leaving 7 bases unmatched. CDR3 length: 15 amino acids. The CDR3 DNA is TGTGCCAGCAGTACGGACAGGGTGGGGTACAATGAGCAGTTCTTC. This gives the protein CASSTDRVGYNEQFF.

The V and J genes are TRBV6-5 and TRBJ2-7; 10 nucleotides line up with TRBD2. V was clipped by 2 bases and J by 5 bases; unmatched bases: 6. The CDR3 spans 15 residues. Germline CDR1 MNHEY, CDR2 SVGAGI. CDR3 region: CASSYGAGGPDEQYF. For the CDR3, the DNA is TGTGCCAGCAGTTACGGAGCGGGGGGGCCCGACGAGCAGTACTTC.

The V call is TRBV27, the J call TRBJ2-3, with 7 bases identical to TRBD2. Germline V gene lookup returns CDR1 MNHEY and CDR2 SMNVEV (reference sequence). The length of the CDR3 is 15 residues. The ends lost 6 bases at V and 0 bases at J; junction bases unmatched: 6. In DNA, the CDR3 is TGTGCCAGCAGACTACTAGCGACTAGCACAGATACGCAGTATTTT. It translates to CASRLLATSTDTQYF.

The J gene is TRBJ2-1, the V gene TRBV7-2; no firm D call. V was cut by 5 bases and J by 4 bases, with 12 bases left in between. The CDR3 is made up of 14 amino acids. The V gene's germline CDR1 is SGHTA and CDR2 FQGNSA. The CDR3 region is CASSLAIPYNEQFF. CDR3 bases: TGTGCCAGCAGCCTCGCTATTCCTTACAATGAGCAGTTCTTC.

The rearrangement uses TRBV6-1 and TRBJ2-2; 10 nucleotides match TRBD2. Germline lookup yields CDR1 MNHNS and CDR2 SASEGT. CDR3 size: 16 residues. With 0 bases clipped from V and 5 bases from J, the junction kept 3 bases outside the gene matches. The CDR3 DNA follows: TGTGCCAGCAGTGAAGCCCCTAGCGGGGGTACCGGGGAGCTGTTTTTT. Its translation: CASSEAPSGGTGELFF.

V is TRBV27 and J is TRBJ1-6; TRBD1 is a possible D gene (6 bases). V lost 4 bases to trimming and J lost 5 bases, with 18 bases between them. Germline lookup yields CDR1 MNHEY and CDR2 SMNVEV (reference sequence). This CDR3 is 17 amino acids long. The CDR3 here is CASSSTGKVYHNSPLHF. For the CDR3, the DNA is TGTGCCAGCAGTTCCACAGGGAAAGTTTATCATAATTCACCCCTCCACTTT.

The J gene is TRBJ1-6, the V gene TRBV5-1; tentatively, D is TRBD1 (5 bases). The CDR3 has 15 amino acids. Germline V gene lookup returns CDR1 SGHRS and CDR2 YFSETQ. V lost 0 bases and J 9 bases, leaving 13 bases between the germline ends. The CDR3 DNA follows: TGCGCCAGCAGCTTGGGACTGGGGGGGATTTCACCCCTCCACTTT. Residues: CASSLGLGGISPLHF. The entire variable domain, with the rest obtained from reference TRBV5-1 and TRBJ1-6, is as follows: KAGVTQTPRYLIKTRGQQVTLSCSPISGHRSVSWYQQTPGQGLQFLFEYFSETQRNKGNFPGRFSGRQFSNSRSEMNVSTLELGDSALYLCASSLGLGGISPLHFGNGTRLTVT.

The chain is built from TRBV12-3 or TRBV12-4 and TRBJ1-4; D gene ambiguous. Trimming took 4 bases from V and 8 from J, leaving 11 bases between them. CDR3 length equals 13 residues. The DNA for the CDR3 is TGTGCCAGCAGTTCCGGGAGGAGGGAAAAACTGTTTTTT. This sequence encodes CASSSGRREKLFF.

The chain carries TRBV9 and TRBJ2-1; D perhaps matches TRBD2 (6 bases). From germline, CDR1 is SGDLS and CDR2 YYNGEE. The CDR3 length is 15 residues. V was trimmed by 1 base and J by 9 bases, leaving 17 bases between them. As DNA, the CDR3 is TGTGCCAGCAGCGTACGCGGGGCCGGGTTCAGTGAGCAGTTCTTC. This codes for CASSVRGAGFSEQFF.

This sequence joins TRBV18 and TRBJ1-1; D call uncertain. The CDR3 contains 12 residues. The germline V and J ends were trimmed by 5 bases and 0 bases, with 4 bases remaining between them. Germline CDR1 reads KGHSH; CDR2 reads LQKENI. The CDR3 loop reads CASSTMNTEAFF. The CDR3 nucleotides are TGTGCCAGCTCAACAATGAACACTGAAGCTTTCTTT.

The CDR3 region is CASTGDFGNQPQHF. CDR3 in DNA: TGTGCCAGCACCGGGGACTTTGGCAATCAGCCCCAGCATTTT. The chain carries TRBV27 and TRBJ1-5, with D perhaps TRBD1 (5 bases). The germline V and J ends were trimmed by 7 bases and 2 bases, with 12 bases remaining between them. This CDR3 is built from 14 residues. Germline V lookup: CDR1 MNHEY, CDR2 SMNVEV (reference sequence).

This chain links TRBV19 with TRBJ1-2; unclear D gene. Germline CDR1 LNHDA, CDR2 SQIVND (reference sequence). V was trimmed by 7 bases and J by 1 base, leaving 13 bases between them. The CDR3 length is 14 residues. CDR3 sequence (DNA): TGTGCCAGTACCCTCACGTCACTTAACTATGGCTACACCTTC. Protein sequence: CASTLTSLNYGYTF.

This chain joins TRBV7-2 and TRBJ2-7, with 10 nucleotides matching TRBD1. This CDR3 has 14 residues. The ends lost 7 bases at V and 2 bases at J; junction bases unmatched: 5. The germline CDR1 and CDR2 sequences are SGHTA and FQGNSA. CDR3 DNA sequence: TGTGCCAGCACCTCGACAGGGGGCACCTACGAGCAGTACTTC. Its translation: CASTSTGGTYEQYF. Supplemented by reference TRBV7-2 and TRBJ2-7, the full variable domain reads GAGVSQSPSNKVTEKGKDVELRCDPISGHTALYWYRQSLGQGLEFLIYFQGNSAPDKSGLPSDRFSAERTGGSVSTLTIQRTQQEDSAVYLCASTSTGGTYEQYFGPGTRLTVT.

A single count supports this clone. The rearrangement links TRBV5-1 to TRBJ1-2; the match to TRBD1 covers 7 bases. Germline lookup yields CDR1 SGHRS and CDR2 YFSETQ. Unmatched junction bases numbered 12, after V lost 5 bases and J lost 5 bases. The CDR3 is 15 amino acids. The CDR3 DNA sequence: TGCGCCAGCAGTTACGGGACAGTCCTGGGGTATGGCTACACCTTC. Translating it yields CASSYGTVLGYGYTF.

As regards this clone: The sample carries other DNA sequences with the same CDR3. This chain connects TRBV7-2 to TRBJ1-5; D might be TRBD1 (6 bases). Germline assignment: CDR1 SGHTA and CDR2 FQGNSA. The CDR3 totals 14 residues. V was pared by 5 bases and J by 3 bases, with 11 bases between. The CDR3 coding sequence is TGTGCCAGCAGCCCGACAGGCTCCAATCAGCCCCAGCATTTT. Its translation: CASSPTGSNQPQHF.